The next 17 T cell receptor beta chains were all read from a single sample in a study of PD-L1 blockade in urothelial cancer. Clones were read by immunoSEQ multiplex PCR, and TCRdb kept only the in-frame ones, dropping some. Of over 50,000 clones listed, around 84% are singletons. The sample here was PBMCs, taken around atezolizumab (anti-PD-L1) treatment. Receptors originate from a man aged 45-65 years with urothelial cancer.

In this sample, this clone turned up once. CDR3 amino acids: CAWAKAGGPKSEQFF. The DNA for the CDR3 is TGTGCCTGGGCTAAAGCGGGAGGGCCTAAAAGTGAGCAGTTCTTC. The chain uses TRBV30 and TRBJ2-1; 10 positions match TRBD2. The germline V gene encodes CDR1 GTSNPN and CDR2 SVGIG (reference sequence). The CDR3 has 15 residues. Trimming took 5 bases from V and 9 from J; bases not matched to a gene: 13.

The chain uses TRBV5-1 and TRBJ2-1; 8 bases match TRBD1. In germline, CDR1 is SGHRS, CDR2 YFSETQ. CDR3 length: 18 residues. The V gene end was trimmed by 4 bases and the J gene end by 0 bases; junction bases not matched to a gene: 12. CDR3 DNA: TGCGCCAGCAGCACGTGGGACAGGAGGATGAGCTCCTACAATGAGCAGTTCTTC. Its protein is CASSTWDRRMSSYNEQFF.

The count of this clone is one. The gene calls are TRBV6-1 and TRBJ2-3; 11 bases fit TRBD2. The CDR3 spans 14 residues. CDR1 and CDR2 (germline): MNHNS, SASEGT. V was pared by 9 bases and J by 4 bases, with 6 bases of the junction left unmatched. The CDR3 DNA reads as TGTGCCAGTCTAGCGGGAGGTTCCGCAGATACGCAGTATTTT. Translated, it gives CASLAGGSADTQYF.

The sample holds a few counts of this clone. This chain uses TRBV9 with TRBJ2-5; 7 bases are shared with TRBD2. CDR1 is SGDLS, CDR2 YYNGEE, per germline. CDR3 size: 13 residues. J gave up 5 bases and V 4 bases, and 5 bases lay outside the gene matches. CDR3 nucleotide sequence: TGTGCCAGCAGCCCTGGACTAGTTGAGACCCAGTACTTC. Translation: CASSPGLVETQYF.

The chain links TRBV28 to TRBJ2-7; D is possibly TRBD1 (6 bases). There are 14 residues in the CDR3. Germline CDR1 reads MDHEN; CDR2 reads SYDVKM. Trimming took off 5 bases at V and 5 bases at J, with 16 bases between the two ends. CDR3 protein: CASSLTGFYHEQYF. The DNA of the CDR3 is TGTGCCAGCAGTCTGACAGGATTTTATCACGAGCAGTACTTC.

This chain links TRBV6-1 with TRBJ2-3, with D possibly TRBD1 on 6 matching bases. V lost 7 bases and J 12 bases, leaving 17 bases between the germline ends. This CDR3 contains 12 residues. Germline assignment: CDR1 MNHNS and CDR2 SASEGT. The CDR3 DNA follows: TGTGCCAGCACTTTCGGGACATTGGGACAGTATTTT. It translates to CASTFGTLGQYF.

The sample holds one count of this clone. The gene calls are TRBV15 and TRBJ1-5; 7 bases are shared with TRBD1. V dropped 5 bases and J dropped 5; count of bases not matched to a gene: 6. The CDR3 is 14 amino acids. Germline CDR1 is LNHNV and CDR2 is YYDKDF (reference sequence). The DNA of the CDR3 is TGTGCCACCAGCGCCCGGGACAGCGATCAGCCCCAGCATTTT. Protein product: CATSARDSDQPQHF.

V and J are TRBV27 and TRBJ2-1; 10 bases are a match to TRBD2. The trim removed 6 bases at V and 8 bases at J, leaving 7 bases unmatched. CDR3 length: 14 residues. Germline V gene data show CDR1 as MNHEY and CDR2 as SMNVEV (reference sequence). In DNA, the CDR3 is TGTGCCAGCAGGCCCGGGACTAGCGTAGATGAGCAGTTCTTC. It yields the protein CASRPGTSVDEQFF.

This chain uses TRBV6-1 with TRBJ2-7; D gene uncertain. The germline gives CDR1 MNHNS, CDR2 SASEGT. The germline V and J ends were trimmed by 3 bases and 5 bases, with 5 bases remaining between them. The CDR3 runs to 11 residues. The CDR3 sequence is CASSDLNEQYF. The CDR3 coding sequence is TGTGCCAGCAGTGATCTAAACGAGCAGTACTTC.

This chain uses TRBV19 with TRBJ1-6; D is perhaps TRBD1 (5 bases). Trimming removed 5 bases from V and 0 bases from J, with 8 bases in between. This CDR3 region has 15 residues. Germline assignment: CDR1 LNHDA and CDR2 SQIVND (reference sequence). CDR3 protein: CASSDRRSYNSPLHF. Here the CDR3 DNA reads TGTGCCAGTAGTGACAGACGCTCCTATAATTCACCCCTCCACTTT.

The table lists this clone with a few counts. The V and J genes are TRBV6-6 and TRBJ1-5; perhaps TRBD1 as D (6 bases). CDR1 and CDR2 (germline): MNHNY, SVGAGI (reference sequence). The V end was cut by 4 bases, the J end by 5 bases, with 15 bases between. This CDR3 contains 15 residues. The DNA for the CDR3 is TGTGCCAGCAGTTCGCCAAACAGGGTGGATCAGCCCCAGCATTTT. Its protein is CASSSPNRVDQPQHF.

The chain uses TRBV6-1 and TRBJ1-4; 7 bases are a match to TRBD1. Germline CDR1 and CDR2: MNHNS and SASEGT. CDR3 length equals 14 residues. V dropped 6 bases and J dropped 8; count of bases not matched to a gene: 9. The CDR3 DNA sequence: TGTGCCAGCAGCAGGGGGGCCCAGGAGGAAAAACTGTTTTTT. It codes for CASSRGAQEEKLFF.

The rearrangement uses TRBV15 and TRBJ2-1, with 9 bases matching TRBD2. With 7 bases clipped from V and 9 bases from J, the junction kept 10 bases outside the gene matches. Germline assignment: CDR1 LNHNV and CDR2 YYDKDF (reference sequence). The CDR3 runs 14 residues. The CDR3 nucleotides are TGTGCCACCATCCGTAGCGGGAGACTGGGTGAGCAGTTCTTC. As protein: CATIRSGRLGEQFF. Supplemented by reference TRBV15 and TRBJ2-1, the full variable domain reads DAMVIQNPRYQVTQFGKPVTLSCSQTLNHNVMYWYQQKSSQAPKLLFHYYDKDFNNEADTPDNFQSRRPNTSFCFLDIRSPGLGDTAMYLCATIRSGRLGEQFFGPGTRLTVL.

CDR3 sequence reads: CASSEDRVNTEAFF. Here the CDR3 DNA reads TGTGCCAGCAGTGAAGATCGGGTGAACACTGAAGCTTTCTTT. V usage is TRBV6-1 and J usage is TRBJ1-1; D unclear. Trimming pared 1 base from V and 0 bases from J, leaving 6 bases between. The CDR3 loop spans 14 amino acids. The germline V gene encodes CDR1 MNHNS and CDR2 SASEGT.

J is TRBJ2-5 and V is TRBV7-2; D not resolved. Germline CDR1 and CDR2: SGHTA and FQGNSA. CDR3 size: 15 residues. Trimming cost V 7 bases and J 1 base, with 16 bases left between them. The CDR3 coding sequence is TGTGCCAGCAACCTCGTGATAGACACCCAAGAGACCCAGTACTTC. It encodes CASNLVIDTQETQYF. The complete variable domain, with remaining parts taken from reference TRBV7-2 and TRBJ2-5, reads GAGVSQSPSNKVTEKGKDVELRCDPISGHTALYWYRQSLGQGLEFLIYFQGNSAPDKSGLPSDRFSAERTGGSVSTLTIQRTQQEDSAVYLCASNLVIDTQETQYFGPGTRLLVL.

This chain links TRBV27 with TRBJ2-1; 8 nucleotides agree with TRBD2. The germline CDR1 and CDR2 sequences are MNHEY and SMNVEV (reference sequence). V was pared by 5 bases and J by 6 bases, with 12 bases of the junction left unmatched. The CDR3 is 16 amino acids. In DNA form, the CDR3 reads TGTGCCAGCAGTCCACCGGGACTAGGGCAAAGCAATGAGCAGTTCTTC. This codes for CASSPPGLGQSNEQFF.

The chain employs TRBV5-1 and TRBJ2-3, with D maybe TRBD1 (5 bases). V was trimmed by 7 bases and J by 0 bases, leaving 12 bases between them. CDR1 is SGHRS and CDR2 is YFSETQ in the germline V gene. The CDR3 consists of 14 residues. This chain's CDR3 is CASGTGHSTDTQYF. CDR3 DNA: TGCGCCAGCGGAACAGGTCATAGCACAGATACGCAGTATTTT.